This T cell receptor beta chain was captured in a study of T-cell memory formation after mild COVID-19. Across the whole study: There were largely donor-specific TCR clusters. Points from the study as a whole: Clones contracting across day 15 to 85 had a balanced CD4/CD8 profile; later expanding clones leaned CD4+. Nothing showed for sure that second-wave clones peaking on day 37 were SARS-CoV-2 specific.

5'RACE, which relied on constant-segment primers, yielded TCR alpha and TCR beta cDNA libraries carrying sample barcodes and UMIs. TCRdb ran MiXCR on the 5' RACE reads and lists one entry per CDR3 protein. The profile shows approximately 260,000 distinct CDR3 sequences, around 17% of them singletons. The J segment lost 5 bases and the V segment lost 4 bases, leaving 12 bases of the junction unmatched. The CDR3 loop spans 17 amino acids. This clonotype was found a few times. The antigen remains undetermined. V is TRBV12-3 or TRBV12-4 and J is TRBJ2-2, with 8 bases aligning to TRBD1. Sequencing used PBMCs or a T cell subset sorted from them (not recorded which). The source of this sequence is a man between 18 and 35 years old who had mild COVID-19 (a few samples of this study predate the infection). Cell type and time point are not known. The CDR3 region has the DNA TGTGCCAGCAGTTCGGACAGGGCTTATTTGAGTACCGGGGAGCTGTTTTTT. Translated: CASSSDRAYLSTGELFF.